This T cell receptor beta chain was captured by sequencing in a study of T-cell memory formation after mild COVID-19. TCRdb ran MiXCR on the 5' RACE reads and lists one entry per CDR3 protein. Among under 450,000 distinct CDR3 sequences listed, under 25% were seen once. Trimming removed 3 bases from V and 0 bases from J, with 13 bases in between. From germline, CDR1 is KGHSH and CDR2 LQKENI. The CDR3 sequence is 16 residues long. The chain uses TRBV18 and TRBJ2-3; D is unresolved. The source is a man younger than 30 who had mild COVID-19 (a few samples of this study predate the infection). Cell type and time point are not known. The sample consisted of PBMCs or a T cell subset sorted from them (not recorded which). The CDR3 region has the DNA TGTGCCAGCTCACCCCCCCGACTTACCAGCACAGATACGCAGTATTTT. Its protein is CASSPPRLTSTDTQYF. The whole variable domain, remainder taken from reference TRBV18 and TRBJ2-3, is NAGVMQNPRHLVRRRGQEARLRCSPMKGHSHVYWYRQLPEEGLKFMVYLQKENIIDESGMPKERFSAEFPKEGPSILRIQQVVRGDSAAYFCASSPPRLTSTDTQYFGPGTRLTVL.